A single sample gave rise to the 24 T cell receptor beta chains below, sequenced in a study of cytomegalovirus exposure and HLA in healthy donors. With 60 Vbeta and 13 Jbeta primers, the PCR was carried out. The method was immunoSEQ multiplex PCR; TCRdb's version includes in-frame clones alone and lacks a portion of them. Here the sample spans about 150,000 clones, 65% to 85% being singletons. Sequences were obtained from PBMCs. The source is a woman in her 40s in good health and CMV-seropositive.

This clone was picked up a small number of times. V and J are TRBV6-5 and TRBJ2-5, with D perhaps matching TRBD1 (5 bases). V lost 4 bases, J lost 2 bases, and 11 bases lay in between. The germline V gene has CDR1 MNHEY and CDR2 SVGAGI. The CDR3 is 14 residues long. CDR3 in amino acids: CASSFGAGQETQYF. The CDR3 coding sequence is TGTGCCAGCAGTTTTGGGGCAGGACAAGAGACCCAGTACTTC.

The chain joins TRBV28 to TRBJ2-3; D is undetermined. The CDR3 has 15 residues. V shed 6 bases and J shed 0 bases, with 13 bases lying between them. The V gene's germline CDR1 is MDHEN and CDR2 SYDVKM. The CDR3 bases are TGTGCCAGCAGAACAGATAGAGCTAGCACAGATACGCAGTATTTT. It codes for CASRTDRASTDTQYF.

The chain has TRBV5-6 and TRBJ2-1; 8 nucleotides align to TRBD1. Germline V gene data show CDR1 as SGHDT and CDR2 as YYEEEE. V dropped 0 bases and J dropped 3; count of bases not matched to a gene: 5. The CDR3 extends over 16 amino acids. Here the CDR3 DNA reads TGTGCCAGCAGCTTGGGGACAGGGCGCGACTACAATGAGCAGTTCTTC. Translating gives CASSLGTGRDYNEQFF.

This chain connects TRBV27 to TRBJ2-3; 7 bases map to TRBD2. Germline CDR1 is MNHEY and CDR2 is SMNVEV (reference sequence). There are 15 residues in the CDR3. J was trimmed by 5 bases and V by 6 bases; bases with no gene match: 11. CDR3 amino acids: CASSRLADPGDTQYF. CDR3 nucleotides: TGTGCCAGCAGCCGACTAGCCGACCCAGGAGATACGCAGTATTTT.

This clone has only a few counts. The V call is TRBV7-9, the J call TRBJ1-4; no clear D gene. Trimming took off 0 bases at V and 8 bases at J, with 7 bases between the two ends. This CDR3 comprises 13 residues. Germline V CDR1 and CDR2: SEHNR, FQNEAQ (reference sequence). Written as DNA, the CDR3 is TGTGCCAGCAGCTTAGCCAGTCCCGAAAAACTGTTTTTT. This encodes CASSLASPEKLFF.

This rearrangement joins TRBV30 to TRBJ2-5, with D possibly matching TRBD1 (5 bases). The DNA end is a closer match to TRBJ2-7, so the J assignment may be wrong. Germline V lookup: CDR1 GTSNPN, CDR2 SVGIG (reference sequence). This CDR3 contains 13 residues. In DNA, the CDR3 is TGTGCCTGGAGTGTACGCAGGGATCACGAGCAGTACTTC. Protein product: CAWSVRRDHEQYF.

The V gene is TRBV7-6, the J gene TRBJ2-7; 10 nucleotides agree with TRBD2. The CDR3 sequence is 15 residues long. Germline lookup yields CDR1 SGHVS and CDR2 FNYEAQ. J lost 0 bases, V lost 6 bases, and 5 bases had no gene match. In DNA form, the CDR3 reads TGTGCCAGCAGTCCACTAGCGGGGAGCTCCTACGAGCAGTACTTC. Residues: CASSPLAGSSYEQYF.

The CDR3 sequence: CAWSARDRTNEKLFF. DNA of the CDR3: TGTGCCTGGAGTGCTCGGGACAGAACTAATGAAAAACTGTTTTTT. V usage is TRBV30 and J usage is TRBJ1-4; 7 nucleotides match TRBD1. The CDR3 covers 15 residues. The ends lost 1 base at V and 1 base at J; junction bases unmatched: 3. CDR1 and CDR2 from the germline V gene are GTSNPN and SVGIG (reference sequence).

This chain uses TRBV19 with TRBJ2-7; D is possibly TRBD2 (6 bases). The V gene's germline CDR1 is LNHDA and CDR2 SQIVND (reference sequence). V lost 3 bases and J lost 0, with 9 bases in between. CDR3 size: 14 residues. CDR3 in DNA: TGTGCCAGTAGTATTATCGGGAGCTCCTACGAGCAGTACTTC. Protein: CASSIIGSSYEQYF.

The sample holds one count of this clone. The chain couples TRBV5-4 to TRBJ1-2, with TRBD1 as a possible D gene (6 bases). V lost 0 bases and J lost 6, with 9 bases in between. The CDR3 is 13 residues long. Germline lookup yields CDR1 SGHNT and CDR2 YYREEE (reference sequence). The CDR3 reads CASSLDREDGYTF. As DNA, the CDR3 is TGTGCCAGCAGCTTGGACAGGGAAGATGGCTACACCTTC.

The chain is built from TRBV7-2 and TRBJ1-3, with 7 positions matching TRBD1. Germline CDR1 SGHTA, CDR2 FQGNSA. This CDR3 has 14 amino acids. V lost 5 bases to trimming and J lost 2 bases; unmatched junction nucleotides: 3. The CDR3 loop is CASSRQGAGNTIYF. DNA of the CDR3: TGTGCCAGCAGCCGGCAGGGGGCTGGAAACACCATATATTTT.

This clone showed up just once. The rearrangement links TRBV7-9 to TRBJ1-6; D not resolved. Trimming took off 7 bases at V and 0 bases at J, with 7 bases between the two ends. Germline-derived CDR1 and CDR2 are SEHNR and FQNEAQ (reference sequence). The CDR3 extends over 14 amino acids. CDR3 sequence: CASTSVSYNSPLHF. The CDR3 DNA follows: TGTGCCAGCACCTCGGTCTCCTATAATTCACCCCTCCACTTT.

The CDR3 here is CAISSDRGSPLHF. As DNA, the CDR3 is TGTGCCATCAGTTCGGACAGGGGGTCACCCCTCCACTTT. The chain carries TRBV10-3 and TRBJ1-6; 10 nucleotides align to TRBD1. Trimming removed 5 bases from V and 10 bases from J; junction bases left unmatched: 2. CDR1 is ENHRY, CDR2 SYGVKD, per germline. This CDR3 has 13 amino acids.

The V call is TRBV5-4, the J call TRBJ1-5; weak D call: TRBD1 (5 bases). Between the trimmed V and J ends, which lost 3 bases and 4 bases, there was a span of 11 bases. Germline V gene data show CDR1 as SGHNT and CDR2 as YYREEE (reference sequence). CDR3 length: 14 amino acids. The CDR3 here is CASSYSGGNQPQHF. Written as DNA, the CDR3 is TGTGCCAGCAGCTACTCCGGGGGAAATCAGCCCCAGCATTTT. Complete variable domain (other parts from reference TRBV5-4 and TRBJ1-5): ETGVTQSPTHLIKTRGQQVTLRCSSQSGHNTVSWYQQALGQGPQFIFQYYREEENGRGNFPPRFSGLQFPNYSSELNVNALELDDSALYLCASSYSGGNQPQHFGDGTRLSIL.

This clone was seen a handful of times. The J gene is TRBJ1-1, the V gene TRBV6-4; tentatively, D is TRBD1 (5 bases). The V end lost 3 bases, the J end lost 6 bases, and 11 bases lay between the germline ends. The CDR3 length is 13 residues. Germline values: CDR1 MRHNA, CDR2 SNTAGT. As DNA, the CDR3 is TGTGCCAGCAGTGAATCAGGGAGGGCTGAAGCTTTCTTT. This codes for CASSESGRAEAFF.

The chain uses TRBV30 and TRBJ2-5; 8 nucleotides align to TRBD1. The CDR3 is made up of 15 amino acids. V trimming: 0 bases; J trimming: 5 bases; junction bases outside the gene matches: 8. The germline V gene encodes CDR1 GTSNPN and CDR2 SVGIG (reference sequence). In nucleotides, the CDR3 is TGTGCCTGGAGTGTAAACCAGGGGGCGAAGGAGACCCAGTACTTC. This gives the protein CAWSVNQGAKETQYF.

The chain carries TRBV7-3 and TRBJ2-2; 9 bases are shared with TRBD1. Germline loops: CDR1 SGHTA, CDR2 FQGTGA. Trimming removed 0 bases from V and 0 bases from J; junction bases left unmatched: 8. The CDR3 runs to 19 residues. This CDR3 reads CASSLTTGGKGTNTGELFF. The CDR3 DNA reads as TGTGCCAGCAGCTTAACGACAGGGGGTAAAGGAACGAACACCGGGGAGCTGTTTTTT.

The rearrangement links TRBV9 to TRBJ2-5, with D maybe TRBD2 (5 bases). CDR1 SGDLS and CDR2 YYNGEE come from the germline V gene. CDR3 length equals 15 residues. V lost 5 bases to trimming and J lost 5 bases, with 19 bases between them. CDR3: CASSSSASYLETQYF. CDR3 in DNA: TGTGCCAGCAGTAGCAGCGCTAGCTACCTGGAGACCCAGTACTTC.

This clone was found once. This chain links TRBV7-2 with TRBJ1-4, with 7 bases identical to TRBD1. The CDR3 covers 15 residues. With V trimmed by 2 bases and J by 8 bases, 8 bases remained unmatched. Germline V gene data show CDR1 as SGHTA and CDR2 as FQGNSA. CDR3 residues: CASSLRSRGREKLFF. In nucleotides, the CDR3 is TGTGCCAGCAGCTTACGGAGCAGGGGGAGGGAAAAACTGTTTTTT.

The chain links TRBV18 to TRBJ2-7; 11 nucleotides line up with TRBD2. CDR1 is KGHSH, CDR2 LQKENI, per germline. The CDR3 extends over 15 amino acids. J lost 1 base, V lost 4 bases, and 3 bases had no gene match. CDR3 in amino acids: CASSRTSGGSYEQYF. The CDR3 DNA sequence: TGTGCCAGCTCACGTACTAGCGGGGGTTCCTACGAGCAGTACTTC.

The V gene is TRBV5-1, the J gene TRBJ2-7, with 10 bases that match TRBD2. Per the germline V gene, CDR1 is SGHRS and CDR2 is YFSETQ. CDR3 length equals 14 residues. Germline trimming cut 4 bases from V and 0 bases from J; bases unmatched to any gene: 1. The DNA of the CDR3 is TGCGCCAGCAGCACTAGCGGGACCTCCTACGAGCAGTACTTC. The encoded protein is CASSTSGTSYEQYF.

This rearrangement joins TRBV10-3 to TRBJ2-4, with D unresolved. In germline, CDR1 is ENHRY, CDR2 SYGVKD. The CDR3 is 14 amino acids. Trimming took 3 bases from V and 6 from J, leaving 12 bases between them. CDR3 DNA sequence: TGTGCCATCAGTGATTCGAAACACAGAAACATTCAGTACTTC. It translates to CAISDSKHRNIQYF.

This chain connects TRBV28 to TRBJ1-3; D ambiguous. From germline, CDR1 is MDHEN and CDR2 SYDVKM. The length of the CDR3 is 14 residues. With 4 bases removed from V and 2 bases from J, the gap between germline ends came to 9 bases. The CDR3 protein is CASSSRTAGNTIYF. The CDR3 nucleotides read TGTGCCAGCAGTTCCCGGACTGCTGGAAACACCATATATTTT.

This chain links TRBV11-2 with TRBJ2-5; no clear D gene. CDR1 SGHAT and CDR2 FQNNGV come from the germline V gene. The V end lost 0 bases, the J end lost 3 bases, and 8 bases lay between the germline ends. This CDR3 region has 14 residues. The chain's CDR3 is CASSLDTRKETQYF. Written as DNA, the CDR3 is TGTGCCAGCAGCTTAGACACGCGAAAAGAGACCCAGTACTTC.